The following is a T cell receptor (beta chain) sequence with its context. Its antigen remains undetermined. No base qualities exist here, and no much larger clone lies one base off it. The immunoSEQ Assay, a bias-controlled multiplex PCR, was used to amplify TCRbeta CDR3 regions from genomic DNA. In the original analysis: The number of nucleated cells in each sample was estimated from the amplification of reference gene primers within the assay. To quantify the absolute abundance of each unique TCRbeta CDR3 rearrangement, sequence reads were collapsed and filtered. For each sample, productive Simpson clonality was calculated as the square root of Simpson's diversity index over productive rearrangements. TCRdb took over this immuneACCESS table, retaining in-frame rearrangements with V and J assigned. Such tables are incomplete; in checked studies, under half of the missing clones stem from an unresolved V gene, and the remainder is unexplained. V, J and clone size are taken as reported in that table, and D and trimming were inferred from the DNA itself. The sample table records 180,000 or so clones; roughly 85% of these occur just once. The top ten hold approximately 6.2% of the sample.

This entry comes from a study of blood T cell repertoires in COVID-19 (TCRdb year 2020). For the wider study: Samples from collaborators originated in the United States, Italy and Spain and spanned both the acute and convalescent phases of COVID-19. The repertoires were made available in a free public database intended to serve as a resource for research on the immune response to SARS-CoV-2. Samples came from the ongoing ImmuneRACE study (first 160 participants) plus 1,254 subjects from 6 global collaborators. The material from the prospective study consisted of cDNA or gDNA derived from T cells, B-cell-depleted T cells, or PBMCs. HLA class I and class II types, where available, came from metadata supplied by the sample provider rather than from assay-based typing. A de-identified subject ID, COVID-19 status, age in years and sex were almost always included in the sample metadata. The dataset comprised deeply sampled blood TCRbeta repertoires from subjects exposed to, actively infected with, or recovered from COVID-19.

The study at large found these results: The amount of clinical and demographic metadata varied by source and participant and was provided uncurated.

CDR3 length: 13 amino acids, cysteine to phenylalanine. Only the CDR3 part of the read is kept: 39 bases, read in frame from the first base. The V and J ends are trimmed by 7 bases and 4 bases, leaving 11 bases between them. As encoded in the germline V gene, CDR1 is MDHEN while CDR2 is SYDVKM. Participants in the prospective study were aged roughly 18 to 100 years, lived in 24 United States geographic areas, and enrolled through a virtual design. In the prospective study, participants were assigned to cohorts based on the clinical history participants reported in a screening survey and a study questionnaire. ImmuneRACE Cohort 3 recovered participants were defined by two consecutive negative NP/OP PCR tests, healthcare professional clearance, or symptom resolution. Each participant in the prospective study had whole blood, serum and a nasopharyngeal or oropharyngeal swab collected by mobile phlebotomists. Over an approximately 2-month period, participants in the prospective study had the option of providing additional blood draws and questionnaires. Before DNA extraction, prospective study blood samples were shipped either frozen or at room temperature.

This TCR was recovered from a man aged 40-55 years who had recovered from COVID-19. The sequenced sample consisted of PBMCs or T cells enriched from blood (not recorded which). The chain employs TRBV28 and TRBJ1-5, with a tentative D gene TRBD1 over 5 matching bases. The nucleotide sequence reads TGTGCCAGCATGGGGTCAGGGAATCAGCCCCAGCATTTT. This translates into CASMGSGNQPQHF.